This T cell receptor beta chain is drawn from a study of T cells in Graves' hyperthyroidism and ophthalmopathy. Newly diagnosed patients aged 18 to 65 had hyperthyroidism of under 2 months' duration. Orbital computed tomography, thyroid ultrasound, serum thyroxine and TRAb, and clinical symptoms together informed the diagnoses. Amplified TCR beta CDR3 regions derived from RNA transcripts. HTBI primers drove first-round RT-PCR of the TCR CDR3. TCRdb re-called the multiplex PCR reads through MiXCR, storing one row per CDR3 protein. This sample has under 450,000 distinct CDR3 sequences, with approximately 15% found just once. Findings and caveats of the study: Appearing also in blood were most of the thyroid clonotypes expanded above 0.001.

This clonotype was recorded at least ten times. Its antigen is unknown. CDR1 DFQATT and CDR2 SNEGSKA come from the germline V gene (reference sequence). V dropped 0 bases and J dropped 4 bases, with 11 bases sitting between them. There are 14 residues in the CDR3. Sequencing was done on a sample of blood. The TCR sequence derives from a woman aged 18-30 years with Graves' hyperthyroidism. The rearrangement uses TRBV20-1 and TRBJ2-3; maybe TRBD1 (5 bases). The CDR3 DNA sequence: TGCAGTGCTAGAGATCAAGGGGTGCCAGATACGCAGTATTTT. It encodes CSARDQGVPDTQYF.